Following are 14 T cell receptor beta chains from one sample sequenced in a study of OX40 agonist ivuxolimab in advanced cancers. Clones were read by immunoSEQ multiplex PCR, and TCRdb kept only the in-frame ones, dropping some. The sample has over 80,000 clones; 92% are singletons. The specimen was CD4+ or CD8+ T cells sorted from blood, collected in a trial of the OX40 agonist ivuxolimab. The origin of the receptors is an adult with an advanced solid tumor such as melanoma, head and neck, liver or kidney cancer.

The chain combines TRBV6-1 with TRBJ2-4, with D perhaps TRBD1 (6 bases). This CDR3 has 16 residues. Trimming removed 3 bases from V and 3 bases from J, with 15 bases in between. Germline V gene lookup returns CDR1 MNHNS and CDR2 SASEGT. CDR3 region: CASSDSQGLGKNIQYF. DNA for the CDR3: TGTGCCAGCAGTGATTCCCAGGGGCTGGGCAAAAACATTCAGTACTTC.

This clone was detected once. The chain links TRBV5-1 to TRBJ2-7; D not resolved. The length of the CDR3 is 12 residues. The V gene's germline CDR1 is SGHRS and CDR2 YFSETQ. Trimming took 3 bases from V and 3 from J, leaving 7 bases between them. The CDR3: CASSSHLYEQYF. The DNA for the CDR3 is TGCGCCAGCAGCTCCCATCTCTACGAGCAGTACTTC.

This rearrangement joins TRBV28 to TRBJ1-2, with D perhaps matching TRBD1 (6 bases). The CDR3 has 13 residues. The germline V gene has CDR1 MDHEN and CDR2 SYDVKM. Deletions cut 5 bases from V and 4 bases from J, with 11 bases between. CDR3 DNA: TGTGCCAGCAGTACCCCAGGGGCCTATGGCTACACCTTC. This encodes CASSTPGAYGYTF.

This clone came up once. Here the CDR3 reads CASSFRRAYSGNTIYF. In DNA, the CDR3 is TGTGCCAGCAGTTTTCGGAGGGCTTACTCTGGAAACACCATATATTTT. The chain recombines TRBV28 with TRBJ1-3; D gene uncertain. V lost 3 bases, J lost 0 bases, and 12 bases lay in between. This CDR3 region has 16 residues. The germline gives CDR1 MDHEN, CDR2 SYDVKM.

This clone was recorded once. The genes are TRBV9 and TRBJ1-1; D perhaps matches TRBD1 (6 bases). The germline V gene encodes CDR1 SGDLS and CDR2 YYNGEE. The V end was cut by 0 bases, the J end by 3 bases, with 12 bases between. CDR3 length: 15 residues. This chain's CDR3 is CASSVGGALDTEAFF. The CDR3 nucleotides are TGTGCCAGCAGCGTAGGGGGGGCCCTGGACACTGAAGCTTTCTTT.

The chain couples TRBV6-6 to TRBJ2-7; TRBD1 matches at 9 bases. V shed 0 bases, J shed 5 bases, and the junction held 5 bases outside the gene matches. The V gene's germline CDR1 is MNHNY and CDR2 SVGAGI (reference sequence). The CDR3 extends over 15 amino acids. CDR3 residues: CASSYSGQGHNEQYF. The DNA of the CDR3 is TGTGCCAGCAGTTACTCGGGACAGGGACATAACGAGCAGTACTTC.

This clone turned up a few times. The V and J genes are TRBV5-6 and TRBJ1-1; D gene uncertain. Trimming removed 6 bases from V and 0 bases from J, with 15 bases in between. This CDR3 is 15 amino acids long. From germline, CDR1 is SGHDT and CDR2 YYEEEE. The CDR3, as DNA: TGTGCCAGCACCCGATTGACGGTGATGAACACTGAAGCTTTCTTT. Translating it yields CASTRLTVMNTEAFF.

Concerning this clone itself: The sample holds other DNA sequences that translate to the same CDR3. The rearrangement uses TRBV9 and TRBJ2-2; no clear D gene. CDR3 length: 14 residues. The germline gives CDR1 SGDLS, CDR2 YYNGEE. Trimming cost V 1 base and J 2 bases, with 6 bases left between them. CDR3 sequence: CASSVTPNTGELFF. In nucleotides, the CDR3 is TGTGCCAGCAGCGTAACCCCCAACACCGGGGAGCTGTTTTTT.

The gene calls are TRBV28 and TRBJ2-5, with D possibly matching TRBD1 (5 bases). The CDR3 runs 16 residues. Deletions cut 3 bases from V and 7 bases from J, with 21 bases between. Germline V gives CDR1 MDHEN, CDR2 SYDVKM. CDR3 nucleotide sequence: TGTGCCAGCAGTTTTGGCGACAGTATGGTTCGGCGGACCCAGTACTTC. It yields the protein CASSFGDSMVRRTQYF.

This chain connects TRBV12-2 to TRBJ2-1; the D call of TRBD2 is as the table states it, not checked on the DNA. TRBV12-2 is a recognized pseudogene. The CDR3 contains 20 residues. The CDR3 loop is CASRLALGTSGRDPYNEQFF. The CDR3 DNA reads as TGTGCAAGTCGCTTAGCTCTAGGGACTAGCGGGAGGGACCCCTACAATGAGCAGTTCTTC.

In regard to this clone: This same CDR3 is encoded by further DNA sequences in the sample. This chain uses TRBV18 with TRBJ1-5; the D is unclear. V lost 2 bases and J 5 bases, leaving 7 bases between the germline ends. Germline loops: CDR1 KGHSH, CDR2 LQKENI. This CDR3 contains 13 residues. As DNA, the CDR3 is TGTGCCAGCTCACCAGGCAGAGATCAGCCCCAGCATTTT. Its protein product is CASSPGRDQPQHF.

V gene TRBV6-1 combines with J gene TRBJ2-1; 7 nucleotides match TRBD2. This CDR3 spans 16 amino acids. Germline CDR1 MNHNS, CDR2 SASEGT. V dropped 0 bases and J dropped 7; count of bases not matched to a gene: 9. The CDR3 protein is CASSEAAGELRNEQFF. In DNA form, the CDR3 reads TGTGCCAGCAGTGAAGCGGCGGGAGAGCTTAGGAATGAGCAGTTCTTC.

The CDR3 DNA follows: TGTGCCAGCAGCCAACAGGGAAAGGGCAATCAGCCCCAGCATTTT. Its translation: CASSQQGKGNQPQHF. The chain has TRBV6-1 and TRBJ1-5; D might be TRBD1 (6 bases). The V end was cut by 6 bases, the J end by 2 bases, with 14 bases between. The germline V gene encodes CDR1 MNHNS and CDR2 SASEGT. The CDR3 contains 15 residues.

In its sample, this clone was seen once. This CDR3 is CASSPPTGGEQYF. CDR3 nucleotides: TGTGCCAGCAGCCCCCCGACAGGGGGCGAGCAGTACTTC. The chain links TRBV6-5 to TRBJ2-7, with 9 bases matching TRBD1. The germline V gene has CDR1 MNHEY and CDR2 SVGAGI. V lost 6 bases, J lost 6 bases, and 6 bases stayed unmatched. This CDR3 has 13 amino acids.